This T cell receptor beta chain appears in the sequencing data of a study of CD8 T cells in ankylosing spondylitis listed by TCRdb under 2017. Study-level background: The study profiled T cell receptor beta repertoires in healthy donors and ankylosing spondylitis patients to find disease-linked TCR variants. The full study cohort comprised 25 or so ankylosing spondylitis patients and about 110 healthy donors. Peripheral blood samples were taken, and synovial fluid was additionally collected from ankylosing spondylitis patients.

The sequencer was an Illumina HiSeq 2500. Quantitative 5'-RACE with molecular barcodes was the method used to prepare the TCR beta libraries. In the original analysis: A new computational method based on a probabilistic model of VDJ rearrangement was used to identify disease-linked TCR variants. The public reads were run again by TCRdb, first through fastp at Q25 and then through MiXCR, and only productive beta chains were kept. Identical CDR3 protein sequences are pooled into one entry, listed with their most common genes and DNA. What appears here as the V and J calls and clone size reflects TCRdb's work, not the paper's. The sample includes a few hundred thousand distinct CDR3 sequences, with approximately 8% observed a single time. The leading ten clones occupy approximately 15% of the sample. Results the study describes overall, beyond this receptor: Some motif variants had previously been reported in the synovial fluid and blood of reactive arthritis patients, which suggests shared mechanisms of disease initiation. Blood from ankylosing spondylitis patients appeared to be characterized by a TCR beta motif composed of under 10 highly homologous amino acid variants. In peripheral blood, the disease-linked clones were found at relatively low frequencies and had a CD8+ phenotype. The disease-linked clones were reported to be significantly enriched in matched synovial fluid samples from ankylosing spondylitis patients.

This clonotype was observed a handful of times. Its antigen is currently not known. No much larger clonotype is one base removed from it; base qualities were not supplied. Measured from the cysteine to the phenylalanine, the CDR3 is 16 residues long. Of the read, only the CDR3 DNA is kept; its 48 bases are in frame from base 1. As encoded in the germline V gene, CDR1 is MNHNS while CDR2 is SASEGT. Clipping removes 7 bases from V and 6 bases from J, with 9 as the unmatched junction base count. The rearranged chain carries TRBV6-1 and TRBJ2-3; TRBD2 matches 14 bases in the middle. The TCR was taken from a male donor with ankylosing spondylitis. Sequencing was done on a sample of blood, either unsorted or a sorted T cell fraction (not recorded which). The CDR3 region has the sequence CASIRLAGGPWDTQYF. The DNA reads as follows: TGTGCCAGCATCCGACTAGCGGGAGGGCCGTGGGATACGCAGTATTTT.